What follows are 9 T cell receptor beta chains derived from one specimen sequenced in a study of cytomegalovirus exposure and HLA in healthy donors. The PCR employed 60 Vbeta primers together with 13 Jbeta primers. Profiled with immunoSEQ multiplex PCR; TCRdb holds only in-frame clones, not every one. Here the sample spans 140,000 to 150,000 clones, around 75% being singletons. Sequenced sample: PBMCs. The receptors derive from a man aged 25-45 years in good health and CMV-seronegative.

The rearrangement uses TRBV28 and TRBJ2-3, with D possibly TRBD2 on 6 matching bases. CDR3 length: 15 amino acids. Trimming shortened V by 7 bases and J by 2 bases, and 16 bases separated the two germline ends. Per the germline V gene, CDR1 is MDHEN and CDR2 is SYDVKM. The CDR3 bases are TGTGCCAGCAAGGAGGGAGGACCTCCCACAGATACGCAGTATTTT. As protein: CASKEGGPPTDTQYF.

This clone was counted only a few times. V usage is TRBV11-2 and J usage is TRBJ2-7; unclear D gene. The CDR3 sequence is 13 residues long. Germline V gives CDR1 SGHAT, CDR2 FQNNGV. V lost 1 base and J lost 5, with 9 bases in between. This chain's CDR3 is CASSLVSGHEQYF. CDR3 bases: TGTGCCAGCAGCTTAGTTTCCGGTCACGAGCAGTACTTC.

This chain uses TRBV19 with TRBJ2-7; TRBD2 matches at 10 bases. V lost 5 bases and J lost 7; bases outside the gene matches: 8. The CDR3 runs to 14 residues. In germline, CDR1 is LNHDA, CDR2 SQIVND (reference sequence). CDR3 loop: CASSFTSGTGEQYF. As DNA, the CDR3 is TGTGCCAGTAGTTTTACTAGCGGGACGGGGGAGCAGTACTTC.

V gene TRBV11-3 combines with J gene TRBJ2-3; D ambiguous. CDR3 length equals 13 residues. Germline lookup yields CDR1 SGHNT and CDR2 YENEEA. V was cut by 5 bases and J by 11 bases, with 17 bases left in between. The CDR3 spells CASSATLGALQYF. As DNA, the CDR3 is TGTGCCAGCAGCGCTACCCTAGGCGCCTTGCAGTATTTT.

The chain has TRBV30 and TRBJ1-2; 7 positions agree with TRBD1. This CDR3 region has 13 residues. V was clipped by 3 bases and J by 4 bases; unmatched bases: 5. The germline CDR1 and CDR2 sequences are GTSNPN and SVGIG (reference sequence). The CDR3 loop reads CAWRQGGVYGYTF. In DNA form, the CDR3 reads TGTGCCTGGAGGCAGGGGGGAGTCTATGGCTACACCTTC.

V usage is TRBV10-1 and J usage is TRBJ2-1, with TRBD2 identical over 7 bases. Germline V gives CDR1 WNHNN, CDR2 SYGVQD (reference sequence). The V gene end was trimmed by 0 bases and the J gene end by 7 bases; junction bases not matched to a gene: 6. The CDR3 covers 15 residues. In nucleotides, the CDR3 is TGCGCCAGCAGTGAGTCGGGGCGGCGGGGGAATGAGCAGTTCTTC. Amino acids: CASSESGRRGNEQFF.

The table lists this clone with a count of one. The chain employs TRBV5-1 and TRBJ1-1; 7 bases are a match to TRBD1. With V trimmed by 1 base and J by 1 base, 1 base remained unmatched. The CDR3 is made up of 14 amino acids. Germline V CDR1 and CDR2: SGHRS, YFSETQ. In nucleotides, the CDR3 is TGCGCCAGCAGCTTGACAGGGGAGAACACTGAAGCTTTCTTT. Its translation is CASSLTGENTEAFF.

This clone is a singleton in its sample. The V and J genes are TRBV5-1 and TRBJ1-1; D may be TRBD1 (6 bases). Germline V gene sequence: CDR1 SGHRS, CDR2 YFSETQ. V gave up 4 bases and J gave up 5 bases, with 15 bases separating them. CDR3 length equals 14 residues. This CDR3 reads CASSPSGDGTEAFF. The CDR3 nucleotides are TGCGCCAGCAGCCCCTCAGGGGATGGGACTGAAGCTTTCTTT.

The chain combines TRBV11-3 with TRBJ2-7, with 10 bases matching TRBD1. Germline-derived CDR1 and CDR2 are SGHNT and YENEEA. This CDR3 contains 15 residues. After removal of 5 bases from V and 3 bases from J, the junction contained 7 bases not matched to a gene. CDR3 nucleotides: TGTGCCAGCAGCGCCGGGACAGGGGAGGACTACGAGCAGTACTTC. The encoded protein is CASSAGTGEDYEQYF. Combining the CDR3 with reference TRBV11-3 and TRBJ2-7 gives the whole variable domain EAGVVQSPRYKIIEKKQPVAFWCNPISGHNTLYWYLQNLGQGPELLIRYENEEAVDDSQLPKDRFSAERLKGVDSTLKIQPAELGDSAVYLCASSAGTGEDYEQYFGPGTRLTVT.